This entry concerns a single TCR beta chain. Its antigen is not known. This sample was taken from a study of a mutant IDH1 vaccine in newly diagnosed glioma. Study-wide context: Across weeks 1, 3, 5, 7, 11, 15, 19 and 23, patients received a vaccination each time, eight in all. Points from the study as a whole: Seemingly, pseudoprogression had no relation to changes in the top peripheral T cell clonotypes.

V lost 4 bases to trimming and J lost 5 bases, with 15 bases between them. CDR1 GTSNPN and CDR2 SVGIG come from the germline V gene (reference sequence). This CDR3 is 13 amino acids long. Time point here: week 11, during vaccination. Vaccinated patients received 300 ug of mutant IDH1 20-mer peptide per dose, with topical imiquimod. The data were produced by immunoSEQ multiplex PCR, yet TCRdb's version contains in-frame clones alone and is incomplete. The sample includes roughly 130,000 clones, just under 80% of them seen just once. The receptor's source is a man between 40 and 49 years old with glioma. The chain recombines TRBV30 with TRBJ2-7; D gene unclear. Material: PBMCs, obtained from a glioma patient whose treatment included an IDH1 peptide vaccine. As DNA, the CDR3 is TGTGCCTGGACCAGGCCTCACAGTCACGAGCAGTACTTC. Residues: CAWTRPHSHEQYF.